This T cell receptor (beta chain) was observed in a study of CD8 T cells in ankylosing spondylitis. The TCR beta libraries were generated through quantitative 5'-RACE incorporating molecular barcodes. A single record per CDR3 protein comes from TCRdb applying MiXCR to the 5' RACE reads. The sample has roughly 240,000 distinct CDR3 sequences, approximately 7.6% seen once. There are many counts of this clonotype. This CDR3 has 16 amino acids. V was pared by 1 base and J by 5 bases, with 19 bases between. The germline V gene encodes CDR1 DFQATT and CDR2 SNEGSKA (reference sequence). Input material: blood, either unsorted or a sorted T cell fraction (not recorded which). The receptor was derived from a female donor with ankylosing spondylitis or in good health (not recorded which). This chain joins TRBV20-1 and TRBJ2-3, with TRBD1 as a possible D gene (6 bases). Here the CDR3 DNA reads TGCAGTGCTAGAGGGGGGCTTTGGGTGGAAGAAGATACGCAGTATTTT. As protein: CSARGGLWVEEDTQYF.